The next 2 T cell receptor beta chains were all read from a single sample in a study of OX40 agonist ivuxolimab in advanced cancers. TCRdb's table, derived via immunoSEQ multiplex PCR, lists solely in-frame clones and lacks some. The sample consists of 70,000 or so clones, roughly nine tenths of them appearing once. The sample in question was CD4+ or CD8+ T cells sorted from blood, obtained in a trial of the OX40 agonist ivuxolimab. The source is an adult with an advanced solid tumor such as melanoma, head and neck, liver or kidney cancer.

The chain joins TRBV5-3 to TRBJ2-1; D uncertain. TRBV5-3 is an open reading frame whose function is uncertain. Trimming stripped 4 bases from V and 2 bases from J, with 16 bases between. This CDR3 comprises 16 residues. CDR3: CARSPPMDTAYNEQFF. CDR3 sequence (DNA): TGTGCCAGAAGCCCTCCGATGGATACAGCCTACAATGAGCAGTTCTTC.

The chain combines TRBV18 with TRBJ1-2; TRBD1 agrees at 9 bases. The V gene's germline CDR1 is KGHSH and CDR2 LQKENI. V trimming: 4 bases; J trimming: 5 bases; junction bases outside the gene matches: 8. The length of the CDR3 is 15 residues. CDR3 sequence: CASSLTQGQGYGYTF. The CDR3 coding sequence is TGTGCCAGCTCACTTACGCAGGGACAGGGATATGGCTACACCTTC. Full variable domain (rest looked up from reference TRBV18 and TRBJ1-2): NAGVMQNPRHLVRRRGQEARLRCSPMKGHSHVYWYRQLPEEGLKFMVYLQKENIIDESGMPKERFSAEFPKEGPSILRIQQVVRGDSAAYFCASSLTQGQGYGYTFGSGTRLTVV.